The 31 T cell receptor beta chains listed next were all sequenced from one sample in a study of blood T cell repertoires in COVID-19 (dated by TCRdb to 2018 to 2020). Library construction relied on the immunoSEQ multiplex PCR assay. This is the immuneACCESS table as TCRdb keeps it, with only in-frame sequences that have V and J called. A part of the clones is gone; compared with another copy, unresolved V genes explain less than half, and the rest is unexplained. The sample yields roughly 230,000 clones; about 93% were counted once. Roughly 0.8% of the sample belongs to the ten largest clones. The sample comprised peripheral blood. The receptors originated from a man aged 30-40 years with COVID-19, enrolled during active disease.

This sequence joins TRBV19 and TRBJ1-5, with unresolved D. Looked up from germline, CDR1 is LNHDA and CDR2 is SQIVND (reference sequence). The ends were cut back, 4 bases at V and 5 bases at J, with 15 bases in the middle. This CDR3 is built from 15 residues. The CDR3 protein is CASSKEGVGYQPQHF. The CDR3 nucleotides read TGTGCCAGTAGTAAAGAGGGCGTAGGATATCAGCCCCAGCATTTT.

This clone was recorded once. V is TRBV7-6 and J is TRBJ2-3, with D unresolved. The V gene lost 1 base and the J gene lost 4 bases, with 3 bases spanning the gap. Germline-derived CDR1 and CDR2 are SGHVS and FNYEAQ. This CDR3 is 12 amino acids long. The CDR3 is CASSLGPDTQYF. The DNA for the CDR3 is TGTGCCAGCAGCTTAGGGCCAGATACGCAGTATTTT.

This clone has a single count. The chain recombines TRBV7-9 with TRBJ1-2, with D unclear. CDR3 size: 16 residues. The V end lost 6 bases, the J end lost 3 bases, and 20 bases lay between the germline ends. CDR1 SEHNR and CDR2 FQNEAQ come from the germline V gene (reference sequence). The CDR3 here is CASRSRREMGYYGYTF. CDR3 nucleotide sequence: TGTGCCAGCAGGTCCCGGCGGGAAATGGGGTACTATGGCTACACCTTC.

This clone was observed a single time. The chain links TRBV6-4 to TRBJ1-2; 8 bases are a match to TRBD1. Germline lookup yields CDR1 MRHNA and CDR2 SNTAGT. The CDR3 spans 19 residues. V lost 2 bases and J lost 2; bases outside the gene matches: 16. Written as DNA, the CDR3 is TGTGCCAGCAGTGACGCCCACCGGGACAGGCGGTGGGGAAACTATGGCTACACCTTC. Translation gives CASSDAHRDRRWGNYGYTF.

Comments on this clone: Different DNA sequences within this sample yield the same CDR3. The rearrangement joins TRBV18 to TRBJ2-7; no clear D gene. V was trimmed by 3 bases and J by 3 bases, leaving 6 bases between them. Germline V gene sequence: CDR1 KGHSH, CDR2 LQKENI. There are 12 residues in the CDR3. Written as DNA, the CDR3 is TGTGCCAGCTCACCCAACAACTACGAGCAGTACTTC. Residues: CASSPNNYEQYF.

The V and J genes are TRBV6-1 and TRBJ2-7; 10 bases are shared with TRBD1. Germline loops: CDR1 MNHNS, CDR2 SASEGT. The CDR3 is 16 residues long. J gave up 7 bases and V 2 bases, and 11 bases lay outside the gene matches. CDR3 loop: CASSEMAGTGVGEQYF. CDR3 DNA sequence: TGTGCCAGCAGTGAAATGGCGGGGACAGGGGTCGGGGAGCAGTACTTC.

The V call is TRBV19, the J call TRBJ1-1; D is undetermined. V was shortened by 11 bases and J by 8 bases, with 18 bases between the two germline ends. The CDR3 runs to 12 residues. CDR1 and CDR2 from the germline V gene are LNHDA and SQIVND (reference sequence). CDR3: CAVVSAVREAFF. CDR3 in DNA: TGTGCCGTAGTCTCGGCGGTGAGAGAAGCTTTCTTT.

The J gene is TRBJ2-1, the V gene TRBV6-5; possible D gene TRBD1, 6 bases. The germline gives CDR1 MNHEY, CDR2 SVGAGI. V was cut by 6 bases and J by 4 bases, with 16 bases left in between. The CDR3 runs 15 residues. The CDR3 bases are TGTGCCAGCAGGCTATATTCCGGGACATACAATGAGCAGTTCTTC. Amino acids: CASRLYSGTYNEQFF.

This rearrangement joins TRBV7-9 to TRBJ1-1; 7 bases map to TRBD1. Per the germline V gene, CDR1 is SEHNR and CDR2 is FQNEAQ (reference sequence). V trimming: 4 bases; J trimming: 0 bases; junction bases outside the gene matches: 2. This CDR3 has 14 residues. The CDR3 DNA reads as TGTGCCAGCAGCTGGGACAGTATGAACACTGAAGCTTTCTTT. Residues: CASSWDSMNTEAFF. Full variable domain (missing parts from reference TRBV7-9 and TRBJ1-1): DTGVSQNPRHKITKRGQNVTFRCDPISEHNRLYWYRQTLGQGPEFLTYFQNEAQLEKSRLLSDRFSAERPKGSFSTLEIQRTEQGDSAMYLCASSWDSMNTEAFFGQGTRLTVV.

DNA of the CDR3: TGTGCCAGCAGCTTCCCCAGCGGGGCTGGGGCCAACGTCCTGACTTTC. Protein product: CASSFPSGAGANVLTF. The genes are TRBV9 and TRBJ2-6; 7 bases are a match to TRBD2. The ends lost 4 bases at V and 2 bases at J; junction bases unmatched: 6. From germline, CDR1 is SGDLS and CDR2 YYNGEE. The CDR3 runs to 16 residues.

V gene TRBV6-5 combines with J gene TRBJ1-2; 7 bases are shared with TRBD1. Trimming at V came to 5 bases and at J to 6 bases, leaving 9 bases not matched to a gene. The germline gives CDR1 MNHEY, CDR2 SVGAGI. The CDR3 loop spans 14 amino acids. Written as DNA, the CDR3 is TGTGCCAGCAGTACACCAGGGACAGCCGATGGCTACACCTTC. Amino acids: CASSTPGTADGYTF.

This chain connects TRBV29-1 to TRBJ2-5; 10 positions match TRBD1. This CDR3 contains 17 residues. V dropped 4 bases and J dropped 2; count of bases not matched to a gene: 13. CDR1 is SQVTM, CDR2 ANQGSEA, per germline. Here the CDR3 reads CSVGKTRMGQGQETQYF. The CDR3 bases are TGCAGCGTTGGCAAGACTCGCATGGGACAGGGGCAAGAGACCCAGTACTTC.

This chain uses TRBV19 with TRBJ2-7; D may be TRBD1 (6 bases). Germline CDR1 LNHDA, CDR2 SQIVND (reference sequence). CDR3 size: 14 residues. The V and J ends lost 5 bases and 0 bases respectively, with 11 bases between them. CDR3 nucleotides: TGTGCCAGTAGTCCGGGACATAGCTCCTACGAGCAGTACTTC. Its protein is CASSPGHSSYEQYF.

The chain employs TRBV5-6 and TRBJ2-7; TRBD1 matches 7 bases. Germline V CDR1 and CDR2: SGHDT, YYEEEE. This CDR3 is 13 amino acids long. V trimming: 2 bases; J trimming: 4 bases; junction bases outside the gene matches: 3. The CDR3 region is CASSFGTDYEQYF. In DNA form, the CDR3 reads TGTGCCAGCAGCTTTGGGACAGATTACGAGCAGTACTTC.

The rearrangement uses TRBV9 and TRBJ1-4; D not certain. Trimming stripped 1 base from V and 3 bases from J, with 10 bases between. The CDR3 is 15 amino acids. Per the germline V gene, CDR1 is SGDLS and CDR2 is YYNGEE. In DNA, the CDR3 is TGTGCCAGCAGCGTACATCTGGGAGCTAATGAAAAACTGTTTTTT. It specifies CASSVHLGANEKLFF.

The chain joins TRBV12-3 or TRBV12-4 to TRBJ1-1; no firm D call. The CDR3 covers 13 residues. Trimming shortened V by 7 bases and J by 7 bases, and 16 bases separated the two germline ends. CDR3 sequence: CASTSPGVLEAFF. CDR3 in DNA: TGTGCCAGCACCTCCCCCGGGGTGCTTGAAGCTTTCTTT.

The J gene is TRBJ1-2, the V gene TRBV7-2; TRBD1 aligns across 7 bases. This CDR3 is built from 13 residues. Germline-derived CDR1 and CDR2 are SGHTA and FQGNSA. The V gene end was trimmed by 5 bases and the J gene end by 6 bases; junction bases not matched to a gene: 6. The CDR3 spells CASSPTGINGYTF. The CDR3 DNA reads TGTGCCAGCAGCCCGACAGGGATTAATGGCTACACCTTC.

Notes on this clone: Other DNA sequences within the sample encode an identical CDR3. The chain combines TRBV7-2 with TRBJ1-3; a weak D match, TRBD1 (6 bases). Germline lookup yields CDR1 SGHTA and CDR2 FQGNSA. This CDR3 has 16 amino acids. V shed 1 base and J shed 0 bases, with 10 bases lying between them. CDR3 nucleotides: TGTGCCAGCAGCTTAGGGGGAGGGGGCTCTGGAAACACCATATATTTT. This gives the protein CASSLGGGGSGNTIYF.

The gene calls are TRBV12-2 and TRBJ2-2; the DNA was not used to check the table's D call, TRBD2. TRBV12-2 is reported as a pseudogene. The CDR3 has 21 residues. This CDR3 reads CASRYGPLGLAGGPNTGELFF. CDR3 in DNA: TGTGCAAGTCGCTATGGACCCTTGGGACTAGCGGGGGGCCCGAACACCGGGGAGCTGTTTTTT.

The J gene is TRBJ2-5, the V gene TRBV30; 8 nucleotides align to TRBD1. The junction had 5 bases not matched to a gene; V was cut back by 0 bases and J by 5 bases. CDR1 is GTSNPN, CDR2 SVGIG, per germline (reference sequence). The CDR3 is 14 amino acids. The CDR3 protein is CAWSVLQGGETQYF. For the CDR3, the DNA is TGTGCCTGGAGTGTACTACAGGGGGGCGAGACCCAGTACTTC.

This chain links TRBV5-4 with TRBJ2-1; 8 bases fit TRBD1. The trim removed 5 bases at V and 0 bases at J, leaving 7 bases unmatched. The CDR3 has 16 amino acids. Looked up from germline, CDR1 is SGHNT and CDR2 is YYREEE (reference sequence). The CDR3 nucleotides read TGTGCCAGCAGTTACTTTACAGGGGGCTCCTACAATGAGCAGTTCTTC. This codes for CASSYFTGGSYNEQFF.

Points on this clone: An end of the junction differs from the germline gene, which may be a read error. The gene calls are TRBV7-9 and TRBJ2-5, with 12 bases that match TRBD2. The CDR3 totals 14 residues. Germline CDR1 is SEHNR and CDR2 is FQNEAQ (reference sequence). As DNA, the CDR3 is TGTGCCAGCAGCCTAGCGGGGGGGCCTGAGACCCAGTACTTC. It encodes CASSLAGGPETQYF.

This rearrangement joins TRBV12-3 or TRBV12-4 to TRBJ1-1, with 8 bases matching TRBD1. The CDR3 is made up of 13 amino acids. Trimming removed 5 bases from V and 4 bases from J; junction bases left unmatched: 3. CDR3 sequence reads: CASSDTGGTEAFF. CDR3 in DNA: TGTGCCAGCAGTGATACAGGGGGCACTGAAGCTTTCTTT.

V gene TRBV10-3 combines with J gene TRBJ2-5, with TRBD1 as a possible D gene (7 bases). The CDR3 totals 13 residues. Trimming left V 5 bases short and J 4 bases short, with 11 bases between. Germline V gene lookup returns CDR1 ENHRY and CDR2 SYGVKD. The CDR3 here is CAISLQGGETQYF. CDR3 nucleotides: TGTGCCATCAGTCTGCAGGGGGGAGAGACCCAGTACTTC.

This chain uses TRBV7-9 with TRBJ1-2; D gene unclear. Germline lookup yields CDR1 SEHNR and CDR2 FQNEAQ (reference sequence). The CDR3 contains 13 residues. V dropped 3 bases and J dropped 4 bases, with 9 bases sitting between them. CDR3 nucleotides: TGTGCCAGCAGCTTCGAACAGCTCTATGGCTACACCTTC. Translation: CASSFEQLYGYTF.

The chain is built from TRBV30 and TRBJ1-1; 8 positions match TRBD1. The germline gives CDR1 GTSNPN, CDR2 SVGIG (reference sequence). The CDR3 length is 14 residues. The trim removed 4 bases at V and 1 base at J, leaving 5 bases unmatched. The DNA of the CDR3 is TGTGCCTGGACTCAGGGGGCTGCGAACACTGAAGCTTTCTTT. Its protein product is CAWTQGAANTEAFF. Complete variable domain (other parts from reference TRBV30 and TRBJ1-1): SQTIHQWPATLVQPVGSPLSLECTVEGTSNPNLYWYRQAAGRGLQLLFYSVGIGQISSEVPQNLSASRPQDRQFILSSKKLLLSDSGFYLCAWTQGAANTEAFFGQGTRLTVV.

V is TRBV3-1 (or the pseudogene TRBV3-2) and J is TRBJ1-6; D ambiguous. V lost 6 bases to trimming and J lost 7 bases, with 13 bases between them. Germline-derived CDR1 and CDR2 are LGHDT and YNNKEL (reference sequence). This CDR3 contains 14 residues. CDR3 bases: TGTGCCAGCAGTCCGGGGAGCGGGAATTCACCCCTCCACTTT. Translating it yields CASSPGSGNSPLHF.

The chain is built from TRBV5-1 and TRBJ2-3; possible D gene TRBD1, 7 bases. V was trimmed by 5 bases and J by 0 bases, leaving 16 bases between them. This CDR3 has 16 amino acids. The germline V gene has CDR1 SGHRS and CDR2 YFSETQ. The CDR3 reads CASSPPQGGSTDTQYF. The CDR3, as DNA: TGCGCCAGCAGTCCCCCCCAGGGGGGTAGCACAGATACGCAGTATTTT.

The chain couples TRBV5-4 to TRBJ2-5, with 9 bases identical to TRBD2. CDR3 length equals 16 residues. CDR1 and CDR2 from the germline V gene are SGHNT and YYREEE (reference sequence). V dropped 4 bases and J dropped 5; count of bases not matched to a gene: 12. This CDR3 is CASSPGSSGAVETQYF. The CDR3 DNA sequence: TGTGCCAGCAGCCCGGGGTCTAGCGGGGCGGTCGAGACCCAGTACTTC.

The chain is built from TRBV13 and TRBJ2-5; 7 bases agree with TRBD2. With 5 bases clipped from V and 3 bases from J, the junction kept 15 bases outside the gene matches. CDR1 and CDR2 from the germline V gene are PRHDT and FYEKMQ (reference sequence). The CDR3 loop spans 17 amino acids. The CDR3 DNA reads TGTGCCAGCAGCCATTTGGGGGGGAGACGGACTAAAGAGACCCAGTACTTC. Translated, it gives CASSHLGGRRTKETQYF.

The chain recombines TRBV30 with TRBJ1-2, with 9 bases fitting TRBD1. The CDR3 covers 17 residues. V shed 1 base and J 3 bases; nucleotides not matched to a gene: 12. CDR1 is GTSNPN and CDR2 is SVGIG in the germline V gene (reference sequence). The CDR3 here is CAWSGPSGQGRDYGYTF. The CDR3 DNA reads TGTGCCTGGAGTGGCCCATCCGGACAGGGGAGGGACTATGGCTACACCTTC.